This TCR beta chain was identified during a study of CXCR3-negative and CXCR3-positive naive CD8 T cells. In preparing the TRB cDNA libraries, 5' RACE with UMI labels was used. Following a re-call of the 5' RACE reads, TCRdb has one entry per CDR3 protein and lacks DNA. Its clone listing holds approximately 74,000 distinct CDR3 sequences. In germline, CDR1 is SGHDN, CDR2 FVKESK. This CDR3 comprises 13 residues. The sample comprised naive CXCR3- CD8+ T cells from blood. This sample's subset: CD45RO-CCR7+CD27+CD95- naive CD8+ T cells lacking CXCR3 (TNR3-). This receptor was obtained from a human donor in good health. Some clones in this sample may be carry-over from other donors' samples. This rearrangement joins TRBV14 to TRBJ2-1. The chain's CDR3 is CASSPRHLGEQFF.